This T cell receptor (beta chain) originates from a study of CD8+ T cells in alopecia areata. Study-level information: Tofacitinib dosing lasted 6 to 18 months, which was then followed by 6 months off drug.

As the sequencing template, cDNA was produced by extracting RNA and reverse transcribing it. Sequencing used immunoSEQ multiplex PCR; TCRdb keeps in-frame clones, though not all of them. The repertoire holds about 190,000 clones, with 60% as singletons. The V segment lost 3 bases and the J segment 3 bases; nucleotides outside the gene matches: 6. The CDR3 is 14 amino acids. Germline lookup yields CDR1 SQVTM and CDR2 ANQGSEA. Regarding this clone: Antigen: not known.

Points from the study as a whole: Scalp lesions, especially in alopecia totalis/universalis, had higher clonality than normal scalp.

Treatment specified: oral pan-JAK inhibitor, 5-10 mg twice daily. The TCR sequence derives from a human donor with alopecia areata. The specimen was CD4+ T cells sorted from blood, collected at week 24, from a patient treated with tofacitinib. The genes are TRBV29-1 and TRBJ1-2; 8 bases are a match to TRBD1. The CDR3 is CSVDWTGRYYGYTF. CDR3 nucleotides: TGCAGCGTTGATTGGACAGGGCGATACTATGGCTACACCTTC.